This T cell receptor beta chain was recovered during a study of blood T cell repertoires in COVID-19. Turning to the study itself: Sites in the United States, Italy and Spain provided acute and convalescent COVID-19 samples. Sources were T cells, B-cell-depleted T cells, or PBMCs; the material itself was cDNA or gDNA.

CDR3 length: 15 residues. V was pared by 5 bases and J by 0 bases, with 12 bases between. Germline V gene lookup returns CDR1 SGHRS and CDR2 YFSETQ. Per the study methods: Counts of nucleated cells, estimated from reference gene primer amplification, were obtained. The assay was immunoSEQ multiplex PCR, and TCRdb's table has in-frame clones only and misses some. From that table come the V and J calls and clone size; the DNA was used to work out D and trimming. The sample holds fewer than 65,000 clones, around 93% seen once. This clonotype originated in a man between 45 and 60 years old with acute or convalescent COVID-19. Sequencing was carried out using peripheral blood. The genes are TRBV5-1 and TRBJ2-1; the D gene is possibly TRBD2 (6 bases). The CDR3 reads CASRRDLSSYNEQFF. The CDR3, as DNA: TGCGCCAGCAGACGGGACTTAAGCTCCTACAATGAGCAGTTCTTC.